This TCR beta chain comes out of a study of blood T cells in healthy people across ages. Study-wide points: Older age went with lower TCR beta diversity per million T cells, in a roughly linear way.

For this clonotype: Its matching antigen is unknown.

With a J-beta primer mix and a sample-barcoded 5' primer, a second PCR ran 7 to 11 cycles. With 12 random nucleotides, a template-switch adaptor tagged each individual cDNA molecule. In TCRdb, the 5' RACE reads were re-called with MiXCR into one record per CDR3 protein. The repertoire has 1.5 million to 2 million distinct CDR3 sequences, approximately 50% of them found once; the top ten carry around 2.1%. Looked up from germline, CDR1 is SEHNR and CDR2 is FQNEAQ (reference sequence). J was trimmed by 8 bases and V by 6 bases; bases with no gene match: 8. This CDR3 has 14 amino acids. This clonotype originated in a woman in her thirties or forties in good health. The chain is built from TRBV7-9 and TRBJ2-1, with 9 bases fitting TRBD1. The sequenced sample was blood. CDR3 sequence: CASSGTGISHEQFF. CDR3 nucleotide sequence: TGTGCCAGCAGTGGGACAGGGATCTCCCATGAGCAGTTCTTC.